The clone carrying this T cell receptor beta chain was seen a few times. This specimen belongs to a study of blood T cell repertoires in COVID-19. Germline assignment: CDR1 LNHDA and CDR2 SQIVND (reference sequence). The CDR3 is 15 amino acids. Trimming removed 4 bases from V and 2 bases from J; junction bases left unmatched: 5. Libraries were prepared by immunoSEQ multiplex PCR; TCRdb keeps only in-frame clonotypes and omits some of them. The sample includes 200,000 to 250,000 clones, approximately 81% seen only once; the top ten take less than 4%. The sample taken for sequencing was peripheral blood. The TCR was taken from a woman of 80 years or more with acute or convalescent COVID-19. The rearrangement links TRBV19 to TRBJ1-5; 7 bases align to TRBD1. DNA for the CDR3: TGTGCCAGTAGTAACTACAGGGGAGGCAATCAGCCCCAGCATTTT. Translation gives CASSNYRGGNQPQHF.